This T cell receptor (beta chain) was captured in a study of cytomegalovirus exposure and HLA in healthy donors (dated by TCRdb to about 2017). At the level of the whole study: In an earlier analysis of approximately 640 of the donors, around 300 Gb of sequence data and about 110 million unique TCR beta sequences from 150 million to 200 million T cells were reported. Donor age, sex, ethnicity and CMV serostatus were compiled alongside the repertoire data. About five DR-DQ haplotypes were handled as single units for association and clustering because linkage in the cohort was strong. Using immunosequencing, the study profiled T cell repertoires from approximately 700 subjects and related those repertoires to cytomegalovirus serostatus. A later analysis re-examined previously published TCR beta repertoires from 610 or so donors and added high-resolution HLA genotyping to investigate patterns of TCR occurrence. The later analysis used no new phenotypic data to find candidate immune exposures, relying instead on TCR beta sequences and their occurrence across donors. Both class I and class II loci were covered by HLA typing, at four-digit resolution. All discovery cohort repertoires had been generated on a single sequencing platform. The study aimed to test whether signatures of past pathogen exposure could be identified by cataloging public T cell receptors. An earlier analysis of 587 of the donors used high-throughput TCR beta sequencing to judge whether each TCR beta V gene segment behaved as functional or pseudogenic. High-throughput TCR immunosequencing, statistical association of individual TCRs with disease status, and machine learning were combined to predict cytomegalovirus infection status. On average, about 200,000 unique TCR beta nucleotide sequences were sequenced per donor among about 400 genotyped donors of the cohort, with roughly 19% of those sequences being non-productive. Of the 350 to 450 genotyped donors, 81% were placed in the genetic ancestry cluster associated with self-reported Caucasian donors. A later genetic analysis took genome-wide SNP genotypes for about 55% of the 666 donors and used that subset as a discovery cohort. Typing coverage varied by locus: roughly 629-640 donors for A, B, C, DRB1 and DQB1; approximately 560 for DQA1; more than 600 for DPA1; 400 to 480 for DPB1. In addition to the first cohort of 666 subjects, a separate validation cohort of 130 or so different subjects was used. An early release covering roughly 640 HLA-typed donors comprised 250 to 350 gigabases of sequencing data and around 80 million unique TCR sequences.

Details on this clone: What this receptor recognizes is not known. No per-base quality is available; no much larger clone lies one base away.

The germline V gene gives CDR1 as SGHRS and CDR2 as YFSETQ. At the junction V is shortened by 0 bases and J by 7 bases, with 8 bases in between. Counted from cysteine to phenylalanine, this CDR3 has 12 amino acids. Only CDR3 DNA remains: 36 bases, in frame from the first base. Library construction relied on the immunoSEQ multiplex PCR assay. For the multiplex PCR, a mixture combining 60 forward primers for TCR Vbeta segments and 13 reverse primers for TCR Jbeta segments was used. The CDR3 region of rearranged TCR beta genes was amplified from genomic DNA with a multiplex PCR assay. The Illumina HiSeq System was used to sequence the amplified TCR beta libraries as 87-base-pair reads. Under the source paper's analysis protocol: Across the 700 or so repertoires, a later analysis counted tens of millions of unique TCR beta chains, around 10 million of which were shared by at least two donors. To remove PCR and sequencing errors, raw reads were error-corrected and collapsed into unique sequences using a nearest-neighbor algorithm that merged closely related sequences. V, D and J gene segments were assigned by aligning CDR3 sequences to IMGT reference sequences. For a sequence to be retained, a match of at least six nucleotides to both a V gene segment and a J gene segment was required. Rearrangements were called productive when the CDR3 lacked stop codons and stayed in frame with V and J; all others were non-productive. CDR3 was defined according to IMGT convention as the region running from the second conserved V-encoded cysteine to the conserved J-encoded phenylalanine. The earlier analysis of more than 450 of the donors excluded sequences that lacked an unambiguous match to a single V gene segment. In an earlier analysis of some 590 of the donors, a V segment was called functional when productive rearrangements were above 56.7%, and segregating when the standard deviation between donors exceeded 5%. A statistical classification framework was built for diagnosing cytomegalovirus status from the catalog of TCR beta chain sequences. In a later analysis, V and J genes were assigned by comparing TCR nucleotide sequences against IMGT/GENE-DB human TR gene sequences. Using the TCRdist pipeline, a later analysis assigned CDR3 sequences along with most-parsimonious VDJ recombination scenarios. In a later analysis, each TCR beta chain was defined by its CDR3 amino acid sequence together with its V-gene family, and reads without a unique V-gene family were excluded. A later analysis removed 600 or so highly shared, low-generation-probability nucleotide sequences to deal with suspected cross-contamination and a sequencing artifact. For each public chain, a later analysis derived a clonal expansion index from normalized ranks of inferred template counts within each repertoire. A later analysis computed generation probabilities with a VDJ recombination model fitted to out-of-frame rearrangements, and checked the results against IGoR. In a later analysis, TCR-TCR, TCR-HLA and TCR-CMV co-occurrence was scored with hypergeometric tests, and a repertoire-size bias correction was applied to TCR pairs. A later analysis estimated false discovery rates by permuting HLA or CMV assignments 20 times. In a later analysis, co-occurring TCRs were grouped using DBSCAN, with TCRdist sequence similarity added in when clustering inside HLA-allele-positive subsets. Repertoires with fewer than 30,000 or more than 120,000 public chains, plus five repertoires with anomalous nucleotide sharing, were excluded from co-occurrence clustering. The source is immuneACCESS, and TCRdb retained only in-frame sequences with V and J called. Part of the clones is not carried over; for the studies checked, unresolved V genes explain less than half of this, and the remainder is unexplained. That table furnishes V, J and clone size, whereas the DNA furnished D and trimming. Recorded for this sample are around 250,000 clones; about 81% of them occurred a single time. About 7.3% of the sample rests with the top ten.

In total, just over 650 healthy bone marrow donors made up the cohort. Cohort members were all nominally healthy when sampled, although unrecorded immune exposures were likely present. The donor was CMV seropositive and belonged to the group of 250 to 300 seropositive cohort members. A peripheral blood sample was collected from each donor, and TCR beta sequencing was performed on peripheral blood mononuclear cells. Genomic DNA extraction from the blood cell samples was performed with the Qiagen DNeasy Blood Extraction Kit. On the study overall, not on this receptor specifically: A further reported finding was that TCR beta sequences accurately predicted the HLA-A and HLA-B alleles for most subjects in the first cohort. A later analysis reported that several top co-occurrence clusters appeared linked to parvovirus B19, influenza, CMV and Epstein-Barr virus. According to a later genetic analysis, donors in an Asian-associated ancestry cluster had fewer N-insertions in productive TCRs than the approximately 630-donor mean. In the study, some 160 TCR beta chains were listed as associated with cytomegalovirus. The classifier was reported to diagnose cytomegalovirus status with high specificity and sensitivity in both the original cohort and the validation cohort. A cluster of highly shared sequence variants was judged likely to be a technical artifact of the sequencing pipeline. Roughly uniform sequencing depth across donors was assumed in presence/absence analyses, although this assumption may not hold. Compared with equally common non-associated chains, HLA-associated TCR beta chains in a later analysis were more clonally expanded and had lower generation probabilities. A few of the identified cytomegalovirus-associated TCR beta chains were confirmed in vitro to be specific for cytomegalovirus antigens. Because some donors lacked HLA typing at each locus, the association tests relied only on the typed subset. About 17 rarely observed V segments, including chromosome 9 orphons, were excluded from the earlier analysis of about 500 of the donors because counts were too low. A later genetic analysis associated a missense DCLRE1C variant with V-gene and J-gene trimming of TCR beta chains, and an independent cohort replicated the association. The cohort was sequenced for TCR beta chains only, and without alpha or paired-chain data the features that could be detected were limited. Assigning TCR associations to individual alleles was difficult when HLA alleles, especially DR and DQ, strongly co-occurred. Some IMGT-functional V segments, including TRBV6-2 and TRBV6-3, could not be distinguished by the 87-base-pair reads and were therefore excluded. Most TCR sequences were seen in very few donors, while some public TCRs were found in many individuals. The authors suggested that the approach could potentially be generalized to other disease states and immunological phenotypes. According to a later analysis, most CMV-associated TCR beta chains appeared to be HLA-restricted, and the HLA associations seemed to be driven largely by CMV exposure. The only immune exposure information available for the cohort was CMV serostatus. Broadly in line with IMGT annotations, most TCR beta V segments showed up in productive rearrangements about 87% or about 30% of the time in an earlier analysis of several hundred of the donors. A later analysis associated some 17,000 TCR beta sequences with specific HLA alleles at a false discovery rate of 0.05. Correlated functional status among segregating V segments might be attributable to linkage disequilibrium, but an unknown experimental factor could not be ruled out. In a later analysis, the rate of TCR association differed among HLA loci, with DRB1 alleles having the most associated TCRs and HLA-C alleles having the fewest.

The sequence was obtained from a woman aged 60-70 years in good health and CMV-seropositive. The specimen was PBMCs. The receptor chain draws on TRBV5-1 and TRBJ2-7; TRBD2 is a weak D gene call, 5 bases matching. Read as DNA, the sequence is TGCGCCAGCAGCTTGGGTGGGAGTGAGCAGTACTTC. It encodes CASSLGGSEQYF.